The rows below give T cell receptor beta chains drawn from one sample of a study of shared clonotypes between healthy human individuals. Sequencing used immunoSEQ multiplex PCR; TCRdb keeps in-frame clones, though not all of them. The sample yields 730,000 or so clones, about two thirds seen once. The sample taken for sequencing was memory CD4+ T cells sorted from blood. The receptor set was obtained from a woman aged 25 to 39 in good health. Both conserved end residues are part of each CDR3. Each record gives: clone size, D gene, J gene, V gene, CDR3 protein, CDR3 DNA. D genes are given only for firm matches. Where a row states a size, it is once, few, many or the class of an expanded clone; other rows omit it.

clone_size: NA; d_call: TRBD1; j_call: TRBJ2-2; v_call: TRBV5-1; cdr3_aa: CASSQPGQGSTTGELFF; cdr3_nt: TGCGCCAGCAGCCAGCCAGGACAGGGTTCTACGACCGGGGAGCTGTTTTTT
clone_size: NA; d_call: NA; j_call: TRBJ2-1; v_call: TRBV28; cdr3_aa: CASSSPYPPTGGMNEQFF; cdr3_nt: TGTGCCAGCAGTTCCCCGTACCCACCTACTGGGGGCATGAATGAGCAGTTCTTC
clone_size: NA; d_call: NA; j_call: TRBJ1-1; v_call: TRBV10-3; cdr3_aa: CAISEGGNTEAFF; cdr3_nt: TGTGCCATCAGTGAAGGAGGGAACACTGAAGCTTTCTTT
clone_size: NA; d_call: TRBD1; j_call: TRBJ2-7; v_call: TRBV6-1; cdr3_aa: CASSPGTGGDEQYF; cdr3_nt: TGTGCCAGCAGTCCGGGGACAGGGGGCGACGAGCAGTACTTC
clone_size: many; d_call: TRBD2; j_call: TRBJ2-2; v_call: TRBV2; cdr3_aa: CASSEDPGLAGAFGTGELFF; cdr3_nt: TGTGCCAGCAGTGAAGACCCCGGACTAGCGGGAGCTTTCGGCACCGGGGAGCTGTTTTTT
clone_size: once; d_call: TRBD1; j_call: TRBJ2-2; v_call: TRBV9; cdr3_aa: CASSKPPGTGKTGELFF; cdr3_nt: TGTGCCAGCAGCAAACCACCCGGGACAGGGAAAACCGGGGAGCTGTTTTTT
clone_size: NA; d_call: NA; j_call: TRBJ1-5; v_call: TRBV4-1; cdr3_aa: CASSKSPTDQPQHF; cdr3_nt: TGCGCCAGCAGCAAAAGTCCCACGGATCAGCCCCAGCATTTT
clone_size: few; d_call: NA; j_call: TRBJ2-1; v_call: TRBV9; cdr3_aa: CASSVLSSPYNEQFF; cdr3_nt: TGTGCCAGCAGCGTATTGTCGAGTCCCTACAATGAGCAGTTCTTC
clone_size: NA; d_call: NA; j_call: TRBJ2-2; v_call: TRBV11-2; cdr3_aa: CASSYPGSTGELFF; cdr3_nt: TGTGCCAGCAGCTACCCAGGGAGTACCGGGGAGCTGTTTTTT
clone_size: NA; d_call: NA; j_call: TRBJ2-1; v_call: TRBV27; cdr3_aa: CASSLERAQIGEQFF; cdr3_nt: TGTGCCAGCAGTTTAGAGCGGGCCCAGATAGGTGAGCAGTTCTTC
clone_size: NA; d_call: NA; j_call: TRBJ2-4; v_call: TRBV6-5; cdr3_aa: CASSSERPKNIQYF; cdr3_nt: TGTGCCAGCAGTTCCGAGAGGCCCAAAAACATTCAGTACTTC
clone_size: few; d_call: NA; j_call: TRBJ1-5; v_call: TRBV5-1; cdr3_aa: CASSLTGPGQPQHF; cdr3_nt: TGCGCCAGCAGCCTAACAGGGCCGGGGCAGCCCCAGCATTTT
clone_size: NA; d_call: TRBD1; j_call: TRBJ1-1; v_call: TRBV18; cdr3_aa: CASSPRQGPNTEAFF; cdr3_nt: TGTGCCAGCTCACCAAGACAGGGACCCAACACTGAAGCTTTCTTT
clone_size: NA; d_call: NA; j_call: TRBJ1-1; v_call: TRBV18; cdr3_aa: CASSHSPNTEAFF; cdr3_nt: TGTGCCAGCTCACATTCTCCGAACACTGAAGCTTTCTTT
clone_size: NA; d_call: NA; j_call: TRBJ2-1; v_call: TRBV7-2; cdr3_aa: CASSLVGWVSYNEQFF; cdr3_nt: TGTGCCAGCAGCTTAGTAGGGTGGGTCTCCTACAATGAGCAGTTCTTC
clone_size: NA; d_call: TRBD2; j_call: TRBJ2-7; v_call: TRBV7-2; cdr3_aa: CASSLDSGRSYEQYF; cdr3_nt: TGTGCCAGCAGCTTAGATAGCGGGAGAAGCTACGAGCAGTACTTC
clone_size: NA; d_call: NA; j_call: TRBJ1-5; v_call: TRBV13; cdr3_aa: CASSRGGRMEPQHF; cdr3_nt: TGTGCCAGCAGCCGGGGAGGGCGTATGGAGCCCCAGCATTTT
clone_size: NA; d_call: TRBD1; j_call: TRBJ2-7; v_call: TRBV28; cdr3_aa: CASSLGTESSYEQYF; cdr3_nt: TGTGCCAGCAGCCTAGGGACAGAAAGCTCCTACGAGCAGTACTTC
clone_size: NA; d_call: TRBD1; j_call: TRBJ1-2; v_call: TRBV5-1; cdr3_aa: CASSQEGQGARGYTF; cdr3_nt: TGCGCCAGCAGCCAGGAGGGACAGGGGGCGCGTGGCTACACCTTC
clone_size: NA; d_call: NA; j_call: TRBJ1-1; v_call: TRBV18; cdr3_aa: CASSVARDGNTEAFF; cdr3_nt: TGTGCCAGCTCAGTAGCCAGGGATGGGAACACTGAAGCTTTCTTT
clone_size: NA; d_call: TRBD2; j_call: TRBJ2-3; v_call: TRBV9; cdr3_aa: CASSPRRGGRDIDTQYF; cdr3_nt: TGTGCCAGCAGCCCCCGTCGAGGCGGGAGGGATATAGATACGCAGTATTTT
clone_size: NA; d_call: NA; j_call: TRBJ1-6; v_call: TRBV11-2; cdr3_aa: CASSLAGRLVEDSPLHF; cdr3_nt: TGTGCCAGCAGCCTAGCGGGACGGCTCGTTGAGGATTCACCCCTCCACTTT
clone_size: many; d_call: NA; j_call: TRBJ2-1; v_call: TRBV5-1; cdr3_aa: CASSPDSSSYNEQFF; cdr3_nt: TGCGCCAGCAGCCCGGACTCGAGCTCCTACAATGAGCAGTTCTTC
clone_size: NA; d_call: NA; j_call: TRBJ2-3; v_call: TRBV5-1; cdr3_aa: CASSLGWGETPDTQYF; cdr3_nt: TGCGCCAGCAGCTTGGGGTGGGGGGAAACCCCAGATACGCAGTATTTT
clone_size: NA; d_call: NA; j_call: TRBJ1-1; v_call: TRBV18; cdr3_aa: CASSPFQQVGVATEAFF; cdr3_nt: TGTGCCAGCTCACCTTTTCAACAGGTTGGAGTGGCCACTGAAGCTTTCTTT
clone_size: NA; d_call: NA; j_call: TRBJ1-1; v_call: TRBV6-1; cdr3_aa: CASSERGQGEAFF; cdr3_nt: TGTGCCAGCAGTGAACGGGGGCAGGGTGAAGCTTTCTTT
clone_size: NA; d_call: TRBD2; j_call: TRBJ2-5; v_call: TRBV7-7; cdr3_aa: CASSLNLAGGGSQYF; cdr3_nt: TGTGCCAGCAGCTTAAATCTAGCGGGAGGGGGAAGCCAGTACTTC
clone_size: NA; d_call: TRBD1; j_call: TRBJ2-6; v_call: TRBV10-1; cdr3_aa: CASRLSDRDESGANVLTF; cdr3_nt: TGCGCCAGCAGATTATCGGACAGGGACGAATCTGGGGCCAACGTCCTGACTTTC
clone_size: few; d_call: NA; j_call: TRBJ2-2; v_call: TRBV25-1; cdr3_aa: CASSAHSPTGELFF; cdr3_nt: TGTGCCAGCAGTGCGCACTCTCCCACGGGGGAGCTGTTTTTT
clone_size: NA; d_call: TRBD1; j_call: TRBJ1-1; v_call: TRBV11-1; cdr3_aa: CASSFGQGNTEAFF; cdr3_nt: TGTGCCAGCAGCTTCGGACAGGGGAACACTGAAGCTTTCTTT
clone_size: NA; d_call: NA; j_call: TRBJ2-5; v_call: TRBV7-9; cdr3_aa: CASSLNREETQYF; cdr3_nt: TGTGCCAGCAGCTTGAACAGGGAAGAGACCCAGTACTTC
clone_size: NA; d_call: TRBD2; j_call: TRBJ2-7; v_call: TRBV6-6; cdr3_aa: CASSPRSGTTPREQYF; cdr3_nt: TGTGCCAGCAGCCCCAGGTCGGGGACTACCCCTCGGGAGCAGTACTTC
clone_size: few; d_call: NA; j_call: TRBJ1-1; v_call: TRBV18; cdr3_aa: CASSDRDIDTEAFF; cdr3_nt: TGTGCCAGCTCAGACCGGGACATTGACACTGAAGCTTTCTTT
clone_size: many; d_call: NA; j_call: TRBJ2-6; v_call: TRBV19; cdr3_aa: CASSIPGPHSGANVLTF; cdr3_nt: TGTGCCAGTAGTATACCGGGACCACACTCTGGGGCCAACGTCCTGACTTTC
clone_size: NA; d_call: NA; j_call: TRBJ1-4; v_call: TRBV5-5; cdr3_aa: CASSRSGVRLEKLFF; cdr3_nt: TGTGCCAGCAGTCGTAGCGGGGTTCGCCTGGAAAAACTGTTTTTT
clone_size: NA; d_call: NA; j_call: TRBJ2-2; v_call: TRBV6-1; cdr3_aa: CASSVTDWGRNGELFF; cdr3_nt: TGTGCCAGCAGTGTTACCGACTGGGGAAGGAACGGGGAGCTGTTTTTT
clone_size: many; d_call: NA; j_call: TRBJ2-3; v_call: TRBV4-1; cdr3_aa: CASSQGPTATDTQYF; cdr3_nt: TGCGCCAGCAGCCAAGGCCCGACAGCCACAGATACGCAGTATTTT
clone_size: many; d_call: NA; j_call: TRBJ2-3; v_call: TRBV12-5; cdr3_aa: CASGSGARTDTQYF; cdr3_nt: TGTGCTAGTGGGTCGGGGGCGCGCACAGATACGCAGTATTTT
clone_size: NA; d_call: NA; j_call: TRBJ1-2; v_call: TRBV28; cdr3_aa: CASSSLSGYTF; cdr3_nt: TGTGCCAGCAGTTCCCTTAGTGGCTACACCTTC
clone_size: NA; d_call: NA; j_call: TRBJ2-7; v_call: TRBV2; cdr3_aa: CASSVSGTGVYEQYF; cdr3_nt: TGTGCCAGCAGTGTGTCCGGGACCGGAGTATACGAGCAGTACTTC
clone_size: NA; d_call: TRBD1; j_call: TRBJ2-2; v_call: TRBV5-1; cdr3_aa: CASSLVSGGDGELFF; cdr3_nt: TGCGCCAGCAGCTTGGTGTCAGGGGGTGACGGGGAGCTGTTTTTT
clone_size: NA; d_call: TRBD2; j_call: TRBJ2-3; v_call: TRBV11-2; cdr3_aa: CASSPGRRSGGTDTQYF; cdr3_nt: TGTGCCAGCAGCCCAGGGCGTAGGTCGGGAGGAACGGATACGCAGTATTTT
clone_size: once; d_call: TRBD1; j_call: TRBJ1-4; v_call: TRBV5-1; cdr3_aa: CASSLGLRQGPNEKLFF; cdr3_nt: TGCGCCAGCAGCTTGGGGCTTAGACAGGGCCCAAATGAAAAACTGTTTTTT
clone_size: NA; d_call: TRBD2; j_call: TRBJ2-5; v_call: TRBV28; cdr3_aa: CASSPGGGETQYF; cdr3_nt: TGTGCCAGCAGTCCGGGAGGGGGAGAGACCCAGTACTTC
clone_size: NA; d_call: NA; j_call: TRBJ2-3; v_call: TRBV5-1; cdr3_aa: CASSPAGQFADTQYF; cdr3_nt: TGCGCCAGCAGCCCGGCGGGACAGTTCGCAGATACGCAGTATTTT
clone_size: NA; d_call: NA; j_call: TRBJ2-5; v_call: TRBV2; cdr3_aa: CATTARGKETQYF; cdr3_nt: TGTGCCACCACCGCTCGGGGGAAAGAGACCCAGTACTTC
clone_size: NA; d_call: NA; j_call: TRBJ1-4; v_call: TRBV28; cdr3_aa: CASRSELDPVWEKLFF; cdr3_nt: TGTGCCAGCAGATCTGAGCTGGACCCCGTGTGGGAAAAACTGTTTTTT
clone_size: few; d_call: NA; j_call: TRBJ2-1; v_call: TRBV11-2; cdr3_aa: CASSLRGEYNEQFF; cdr3_nt: TGTGCCAGCAGCTTAAGGGGGGAATACAATGAGCAGTTCTTC
clone_size: NA; d_call: TRBD1; j_call: TRBJ1-1; v_call: TRBV29-1; cdr3_aa: CSVVQGQGNTEAFF; cdr3_nt: TGCAGCGTTGTACAAGGACAGGGGAACACTGAAGCTTTCTTT
clone_size: few; d_call: NA; j_call: TRBJ1-3; v_call: TRBV10-2; cdr3_aa: CASRRGVGTGNTIYF; cdr3_nt: TGCGCCAGCAGGAGGGGGGTCGGAACTGGAAACACCATATATTTT
clone_size: NA; d_call: TRBD2; j_call: TRBJ2-2; v_call: TRBV7-9; cdr3_aa: CASSHIAGGPGTGELFF; cdr3_nt: TGTGCCAGCAGCCACATAGCGGGAGGGCCAGGCACCGGGGAGCTGTTTTTT
clone_size: NA; d_call: TRBD2; j_call: TRBJ2-7; v_call: TRBV6-1; cdr3_aa: CASRDYAYEQYF; cdr3_nt: TGTGCCAGCCGGGACTATGCCTACGAGCAGTACTTC
clone_size: NA; d_call: NA; j_call: TRBJ1-2; v_call: TRBV27; cdr3_aa: CASMTPVSGQGYTF; cdr3_nt: TGTGCCAGCATGACTCCCGTCTCCGGGCAGGGCTACACCTTC
clone_size: NA; d_call: TRBD1; j_call: TRBJ1-4; v_call: TRBV4-1; cdr3_aa: CASSPKRGRTGNEKLFF; cdr3_nt: TGCGCCAGCAGCCCAAAGCGGGGTAGGACAGGGAATGAAAAACTGTTTTTT
clone_size: NA; d_call: NA; j_call: TRBJ2-1; v_call: TRBV7-2; cdr3_aa: CASSLDDMFNEQFF; cdr3_nt: TGTGCCAGCAGCTTAGACGACATGTTCAATGAGCAGTTCTTC
clone_size: NA; d_call: TRBD2; j_call: TRBJ2-1; v_call: TRBV7-8; cdr3_aa: CASSFRTSGDNEQFF; cdr3_nt: TGTGCCAGCAGCTTCCGGACTAGCGGGGACAATGAGCAGTTCTTC
clone_size: NA; d_call: NA; j_call: TRBJ2-1; v_call: TRBV27; cdr3_aa: CASSPGAPSYNEQFF; cdr3_nt: TGTGCCAGCAGTCCAGGAGCGCCCTCCTACAATGAGCAGTTCTTC
clone_size: NA; d_call: TRBD2; j_call: TRBJ2-1; v_call: TRBV19; cdr3_aa: CASSLSIAGVSDNEQFF; cdr3_nt: TGTGCCAGTAGTCTCTCCATAGCGGGAGTGTCGGACAATGAGCAGTTCTTC